These 27 T cell receptor beta chains originate from one sample sequenced in a study of blood T cell repertoires in COVID-19. Assay: immunoSEQ multiplex PCR; the TCRdb copy retains only in-frame clones and omits some. Altogether fewer than 30,000 clones are present, about 91% being singletons, with the ten largest covering approximately 19%. The material sequenced was peripheral blood. These receptors were obtained from a human donor in a cohort sampled during active COVID-19.

This clone was observed a few times. The V and J genes are TRBV5-1 and TRBJ2-7; no firm D call. The V and J ends lost 0 bases and 0 bases respectively, with 10 bases between them. CDR3 size: 15 residues. Germline V gene data show CDR1 as SGHRS and CDR2 as YFSETQ. The CDR3 DNA reads TGCGCCAGCAGCTTGGGAGGTTTATCCTCCTACGAGCAGTACTTC. This codes for CASSLGGLSSYEQYF.

The chain couples TRBV7-2 to TRBJ1-3, with D unresolved. The V end was cut by 1 base, the J end by 4 bases, with 11 bases between. The CDR3 runs to 15 residues. CDR1 and CDR2 from the germline V gene are SGHTA and FQGNSA. The CDR3 is CASSLGFRFGNTIYF. CDR3 DNA sequence: TGTGCCAGCAGCTTAGGTTTCCGGTTCGGAAACACCATATATTTT.

The chain couples TRBV7-8 to TRBJ2-2; possibly TRBD1 for D (5 bases). Germline V lookup: CDR1 SGHVS, CDR2 FQNEAQ. The CDR3 runs to 15 residues. V was trimmed by 1 base and J by 7 bases, leaving 13 bases between them. Here the CDR3 DNA reads TGTGCCAGCAGCTTAGTCCCGCAGGGCCACGGGGAGCTGTTTTTT. Protein: CASSLVPQGHGELFF.

The rearrangement uses TRBV6-4 and TRBJ2-1, with 8 bases that match TRBD2. CDR3 length: 16 residues. CDR1 MRHNA and CDR2 SNTAGT come from the germline V gene. Trimming took 3 bases from V and 4 from J; bases not matched to a gene: 8. CDR3 coding DNA: TGTGCCAGCAGTGAGGCGGGAGGACCACCTTACAATGAGCAGTTCTTC. Its protein is CASSEAGGPPYNEQFF.

V is TRBV29-1 and J is TRBJ1-3; D remains unclear. CDR1 and CDR2 from the germline V gene are SQVTM and ANQGSEA. This CDR3 region has 13 residues. Trimming pared 4 bases from V and 4 bases from J, leaving 11 bases between. CDR3 sequence (DNA): TGCAGCGTTGGGGAGGGATCAGGAAACACCATATATTTT. It is translated as CSVGEGSGNTIYF.

This chain connects TRBV5-5 to TRBJ1-1, with D perhaps matching TRBD1 (5 bases). The CDR3 length is 15 residues. Germline assignment: CDR1 SGHKS and CDR2 YYEKEE (reference sequence). V lost 6 bases, J lost 1 base, and 16 bases lay in between. The DNA for the CDR3 is TGTGCCAGCAACGGGAGGGACGGGAGGAACACTGAAGCTTTCTTT. Amino acid sequence: CASNGRDGRNTEAFF. The full variable domain, rest sourced from reference TRBV5-5 and TRBJ1-1, is DAGVTQSPTHLIKTRGQQVTLRCSPISGHKSVSWYQQVLGQGPQFIFQYYEKEERGRGNFPDRFSARQFPNYSSELNVNALLLGDSALYLCASNGRDGRNTEAFFGQGTRLTVV.

The chain employs TRBV28 and TRBJ2-7; 7 bases fit TRBD2. V was clipped by 4 bases and J by 1 base; unmatched bases: 10. CDR1 MDHEN and CDR2 SYDVKM come from the germline V gene. The CDR3 extends over 16 amino acids. DNA of the CDR3: TGTGCCAGCAGTTCCCCGGGGGGACTTCCATCCTACGAGCAGTACTTC. Its protein is CASSSPGGLPSYEQYF.

This chain joins TRBV5-1 and TRBJ2-1, with 9 positions matching TRBD2. The trim removed 4 bases at V and 7 bases at J, leaving 9 bases unmatched. Germline V gene sequence: CDR1 SGHRS, CDR2 YFSETQ. The CDR3 runs 15 residues. This chain's CDR3 is CASSLERGDRNEQFF. The CDR3 DNA reads TGCGCCAGCAGCCTCGAGCGGGGGGATAGGAATGAGCAGTTCTTC.

V and J are TRBV3-1 (or the pseudogene TRBV3-2) and TRBJ2-4; 8 bases line up with TRBD2. The CDR3 runs 18 residues. The V and J ends lost 4 bases and 5 bases, in that order; junction bases with no gene match: 16. CDR1 is LGHDT and CDR2 is YNNKEL in the germline V gene (reference sequence). CDR3 sequence (DNA): TGTGCCAGCAGCCGAAGTGGACATTTCGGGGGGGCCCAAAACATTCAGTACTTC. It translates to CASSRSGHFGGAQNIQYF.

This chain joins TRBV11-1 and TRBJ2-1; D gene ambiguous. Trimming removed 2 bases from V and 6 bases from J, with 8 bases in between. Germline-derived CDR1 and CDR2 are SGHAT and FQDESV (reference sequence). This CDR3 has 13 amino acids. The CDR3 is CASSLNSVNEQFF. The CDR3 nucleotides read TGTGCCAGCAGCTTAAATTCCGTCAATGAGCAGTTCTTC.

The V gene is TRBV7-2, the J gene TRBJ2-5; a weak D match, TRBD2 (6 bases). This CDR3 region has 15 residues. The germline gives CDR1 SGHTA, CDR2 FQGNSA. Trimming removed 1 base at V and 1 base at J, with 10 bases between. CDR3 sequence reads: CASSLESGLQETQYF. The CDR3 bases are TGTGCCAGCAGCTTAGAAAGCGGGCTCCAAGAGACCCAGTACTTC.

The chain joins TRBV4-2 to TRBJ2-1, with 12 bases identical to TRBD2. CDR3 length: 16 amino acids. Germline-derived CDR1 and CDR2 are LGHNA and YNFKEQ. The V segment lost 2 bases and the J segment 8 bases; nucleotides outside the gene matches: 7. CDR3 sequence: CASSQSLAGGRDEQFF. The CDR3 region has the DNA TGTGCCAGCAGCCAAAGCCTAGCGGGGGGGCGAGATGAGCAGTTCTTC.

This clone was counted a few times. The rearrangement links TRBV23-1 to TRBJ2-5; 9 bases line up with TRBD2. TRBV23-1 is filed as an ORF, its function uncertain. Germline trimming cut 4 bases from V and 1 base from J; bases unmatched to any gene: 16. The CDR3 is 19 residues long. The CDR3 DNA follows: TGCGCCAGCAGTCTCACCTCGACTAGCGGTAACCGCTGCCAAGAGACCCAGTACTTC. The encoded protein is CASSLTSTSGNRCQETQYF.

Points on this clone: Relative to the germline gene, one junction end is altered; a read error may explain this. The chain has TRBV14 and TRBJ2-7; D call uncertain. This CDR3 has 13 residues. Germline V gene data show CDR1 as SGHDN and CDR2 as FVKESK. CDR3 sequence (DNA): TGTGCCAGCACCCAAGGTACAACCTACGAGCAGTACTTC. This encodes CASTQGTTYEQYF.

V gene TRBV6-2 or TRBV6-3 combines with J gene TRBJ1-1, with 7 bases that match TRBD1. CDR1 MNHEY and CDR2 SVGEGT come from the germline V gene. The CDR3 has 17 residues. The junction had 10 bases not matched to a gene; V was cut back by 2 bases and J by 1 base. The CDR3 bases are TGTGCCAGCAGTTACGAGGCACGCAGGGGGACGAACACTGAAGCTTTCTTT. Translation gives CASSYEARRGTNTEAFF.

The chain links TRBV5-1 to TRBJ1-6; 7 bases align to TRBD1. The CDR3 has 13 amino acids. Germline CDR1 reads SGHRS; CDR2 reads YFSETQ. V dropped 4 bases and J dropped 8; count of bases not matched to a gene: 3. The CDR3: CASSGTVDSPLHF. In nucleotides, the CDR3 is TGCGCCAGCAGCGGGACAGTAGATTCACCCCTCCACTTT.

The rearrangement links TRBV7-6 to TRBJ2-6; D is uncertain. The CDR3 is 15 amino acids. Germline CDR1 is SGHVS and CDR2 is FNYEAQ. V was trimmed by 6 bases and J by 6 bases, leaving 15 bases between them. Written as DNA, the CDR3 is TGTGCCAGCAGTCAACCCCAGTCCGAGGCCAACGTCCTGACTTTC. Amino acid sequence: CASSQPQSEANVLTF. The full variable domain, with the rest looked up from reference TRBV7-6 and TRBJ2-6, is GAGVSQSPRYKVTKRGQDVALRCDPISGHVSLYWYRQALGQGPEFLTYFNYEAQQDKSGLPNDRFSAERPEGSISTLTIQRTEQRDSAMYRCASSQPQSEANVLTFGAGSRLTVL.

This clone was seen a single time. In nucleotides, the CDR3 is TGTGCCAGCAGCCCCCGTGGGGGGGAGCAGTACTTC. Its translation is CASSPRGGEQYF. The chain combines TRBV7-6 with TRBJ2-7, with a weak D call TRBD2 (6 bases). CDR1 and CDR2 (germline): SGHVS, FNYEAQ. There are 12 residues in the CDR3. V shed 5 bases and J shed 7 bases, with 12 bases lying between them.

This chain joins TRBV6-5 and TRBJ1-1, with D uncertain. CDR1 MNHEY and CDR2 SVGAGI come from the germline V gene. CDR3 length equals 15 residues. Trimming took 2 bases from V and 1 from J, leaving 11 bases between them. CDR3 DNA sequence: TGTGCCAGCAGTTACGGCGGCGGGCAGAACACTGAAGCTTTCTTT. Encoded protein: CASSYGGGQNTEAFF.

This chain connects TRBV19 to TRBJ2-1; D may be TRBD2 (5 bases). The germline V gene encodes CDR1 LNHDA and CDR2 SQIVND (reference sequence). V lost 3 bases and J lost 7, with 16 bases in between. The CDR3 is 15 residues long. CDR3 in amino acids: CASSMAKLGKNEQFF. Written as DNA, the CDR3 is TGTGCCAGTAGTATGGCCAAACTAGGGAAAAATGAGCAGTTCTTC.

The CDR3 DNA is TGTGCCAGCAGCTTTCGGGGGACAGGGTGGCCTGAAGCTTTCTTT. Amino acid sequence: CASSFRGTGWPEAFF. This chain joins TRBV5-6 and TRBJ1-1; 9 nucleotides match TRBD1. The trim removed 2 bases at V and 6 bases at J, leaving 8 bases unmatched. Germline V gene sequence: CDR1 SGHDT, CDR2 YYEEEE. The CDR3 has 15 amino acids. The full variable domain, rest sourced from reference TRBV5-6 and TRBJ1-1, is DAGVTQSPTHLIKTRGQQVTLRCSPKSGHDTVSWYQQALGQGPQFIFQYYEEEERQRGNFPDRFSGHQFPNYSSELNVNALLLGDSALYLCASSFRGTGWPEAFFGQGTRLTVV.

This chain connects TRBV30 to TRBJ2-5; D unclear. The CDR3 spans 12 residues. Deletions cut 3 bases from V and 1 base from J, with 6 bases between. In germline, CDR1 is GTSNPN, CDR2 SVGIG (reference sequence). CDR3 in amino acids: CAWRHSQETQYF. The CDR3 DNA reads TGTGCCTGGAGGCACAGCCAAGAGACCCAGTACTTC.

The J gene is TRBJ2-1, the V gene TRBV28; 9 nucleotides match TRBD1. Germline V gene sequence: CDR1 MDHEN, CDR2 SYDVKM. V gave up 10 bases and J gave up 9 bases; unmatched junction bases: 16. The CDR3 length is 15 residues. The chain's CDR3 is CATTKTRGTGLEQFF. The CDR3 DNA reads as TGTGCCACAACCAAAACGCGCGGGACAGGGCTTGAGCAGTTCTTC.

J is TRBJ2-3 and V is TRBV11-2; 8 bases line up with TRBD1. Germline assignment: CDR1 SGHAT and CDR2 FQNNGV. Trimming took 5 bases from V and 0 from J; bases not matched to a gene: 4. The CDR3 totals 15 residues. The CDR3 spells CASSIRDRSTDTQYF. The CDR3 DNA reads as TGTGCCAGCAGCATTCGGGACAGGAGCACAGATACGCAGTATTTT. Full variable domain (missing parts from reference TRBV11-2 and TRBJ2-3): EAGVAQSPRYKIIEKRQSVAFWCNPISGHATLYWYQQILGQGPKLLIQFQNNGVVDDSQLPKDRFSAERLKGVDSTLKIQPAKLEDSAVYLCASSIRDRSTDTQYFGPGTRLTVL.

The chain has TRBV7-3 and TRBJ2-5; 7 nucleotides agree with TRBD1. J was trimmed by 4 bases and V by 5 bases; bases with no gene match: 4. Per the germline V gene, CDR1 is SGHTA and CDR2 is FQGTGA. CDR3 length: 13 residues. The CDR3 region has the DNA TGTGCCAGCAGCGTGACAGGGCGAGAGACCCAGTACTTC. This encodes CASSVTGRETQYF.

The chain joins TRBV5-4 to TRBJ2-4; 8 bases align to TRBD2. The trim removed 3 bases at V and 2 bases at J, leaving 4 bases unmatched. This CDR3 spans 15 amino acids. Germline values: CDR1 SGHNT, CDR2 YYREEE (reference sequence). The CDR3 sequence: CASSSGGATKNIQYF. In DNA, the CDR3 is TGTGCCAGCAGCTCGGGAGGGGCAACCAAAAACATTCAGTACTTC.

This clone has only one observation. The J gene is TRBJ2-3, the V gene TRBV6-5; 15 bases fit TRBD2. The CDR3 has 15 residues. Germline trimming cut 6 bases from V and 3 bases from J; bases unmatched to any gene: 1. In germline, CDR1 is MNHEY, CDR2 SVGAGI. The DNA for the CDR3 is TGTGCCAGCAGCGGACTAGCGGGAGGGACAGATACGCAGTATTTT. This gives the protein CASSGLAGGTDTQYF.